The 19 T cell receptor beta chains below come from one sample, sequenced in a study of OX40 agonist ivuxolimab in advanced cancers. Only in-frame clones appear in the TCRdb table, and some are missing; sequencing was by immunoSEQ multiplex PCR. The profile shows tens of thousands of clones, roughly nine tenths of them singletons. Sequences were derived from CD4+ or CD8+ T cells sorted from blood, sampled in a trial of the OX40 agonist ivuxolimab. Receptor source: an adult with an advanced solid tumor such as melanoma, head and neck, liver or kidney cancer.

The rearrangement joins TRBV27 to TRBJ2-2; 9 bases line up with TRBD2. J gave up 4 bases and V 6 bases, and 3 bases lay outside the gene matches. The CDR3 is made up of 14 amino acids. Germline lookup yields CDR1 MNHEY and CDR2 SMNVEV (reference sequence). DNA of the CDR3: TGTGCCAGCAGAGGACTAGCGTCCACCGGGGAGCTGTTTTTT. Residues: CASRGLASTGELFF.

This chain connects TRBV9 to TRBJ2-5; D perhaps matches TRBD1 (7 bases). The CDR3 has 14 amino acids. Germline CDR1 and CDR2: SGDLS and YYNGEE. Trimming took 0 bases from V and 7 from J, leaving 13 bases between them. The CDR3 loop is CASSVASQGGTQYF. The CDR3 DNA follows: TGTGCCAGCAGCGTAGCCTCGCAGGGGGGGACCCAGTACTTC. The full variable domain, its missing parts supplied by reference TRBV9 and TRBJ2-5, is DSGVTQTPKHLITATGQRVTLRCSPRSGDLSVYWYQQSLDQGLQFLIQYYNGEERAKGNILERFSAQQFPDLHSELNLSSLELGDSALYFCASSVASQGGTQYFGPGTRLLVL.

The V and J genes are TRBV6-6 and TRBJ2-7; D is undetermined. Trimming pared 0 bases from V and 3 bases from J, leaving 3 bases between. Germline loops: CDR1 MNHNY, CDR2 SVGAGI (reference sequence). The CDR3 covers 12 residues. The CDR3 loop is CASSYSFYEQYF. The CDR3 nucleotides are TGTGCCAGCAGTTACTCTTTCTACGAGCAGTACTTC.

The rearrangement uses TRBV15 and TRBJ2-7; D is unresolved. The CDR3 is 12 amino acids. The V gene lost 0 bases and the J gene lost 4 bases, with 4 bases spanning the gap. Germline-derived CDR1 and CDR2 are LNHNV and YYDKDF (reference sequence). CDR3: CATSRDPYEQYF. The CDR3 nucleotides are TGTGCCACCAGCAGAGATCCTTACGAGCAGTACTTC.

The chain recombines TRBV27 with TRBJ1-4; no clear D gene. The CDR3 extends over 15 amino acids. Germline V lookup: CDR1 MNHEY, CDR2 SMNVEV (reference sequence). Trimming removed 1 base at V and 3 bases at J, with 9 bases between. The CDR3 coding sequence is TGTGCCAGCAGTTTATATGGTCCCCCTAATGAAAAACTGTTTTTT. It encodes CASSLYGPPNEKLFF. Together with reference TRBV27 and TRBJ1-4, the CDR3 gives the full variable domain: EAQVTQNPRYLITVTGKKLTVTCSQNMNHEYMSWYRQDPGLGLRQIYYSMNVEVTDKGDVPEGYKVSRKEKRNFPLILESPSPNQTSLYFCASSLYGPPNEKLFFGSGTQLSVL.

This rearrangement joins TRBV9 to TRBJ1-3; D is possibly TRBD1 (6 bases). Germline-derived CDR1 and CDR2 are SGDLS and YYNGEE. The CDR3 runs to 15 residues. Trimming removed 4 bases from V and 3 bases from J, with 14 bases in between. The CDR3 reads CASSQGSGVGNTIYF. The CDR3, as DNA: TGTGCCAGCAGCCAAGGTTCAGGGGTTGGAAACACCATATATTTT.

This chain links TRBV9 with TRBJ1-1; D possibly corresponds to TRBD1 (6 bases). The V gene's germline CDR1 is SGDLS and CDR2 YYNGEE. The V and J ends lost 3 bases and 1 base respectively, with 13 bases between them. This CDR3 contains 15 residues. CDR3 protein: CASSEGGLANTEAFF. The CDR3 DNA follows: TGTGCCAGCAGCGAGGGGGGGCTGGCGAACACTGAAGCTTTCTTT.

The chain carries TRBV10-3 and TRBJ1-2; D ambiguous. The CDR3 length is 14 residues. The germline gives CDR1 ENHRY, CDR2 SYGVKD. Deletions cut 0 bases from V and 1 base from J, with 6 bases between. For the CDR3, the DNA is TGTGCCATCAGTGAGTCGGAAGTTAACTATGGCTACACCTTC. Amino acid sequence: CAISESEVNYGYTF.

The CDR3 DNA reads as TGTGCCAGCAGTGCATCCGGGACACCCCCGGGGCAGTTCTTC. Amino acids: CASSASGTPPGQFF. This chain links TRBV6-1 with TRBJ2-1; D possibly corresponds to TRBD1 (6 bases). There are 14 residues in the CDR3. Per germline, CDR1 MNHNS and CDR2 SASEGT. V was clipped by 4 bases and J by 12 bases, with 19 bases between them.

This sequence joins TRBV5-1 and TRBJ2-5, with a weak D call TRBD2 (5 bases). CDR3 length: 14 amino acids. Germline V gives CDR1 SGHRS, CDR2 YFSETQ. The V end was cut by 4 bases, the J end by 5 bases, with 15 bases between. The CDR3 nucleotides read TGCGCCAGCAGCCTAGATGAGGGAAGGGAGACCCAGTACTTC. Translated: CASSLDEGRETQYF. Combining the CDR3 with reference TRBV5-1 and TRBJ2-5 gives the whole variable domain KAGVTQTPRYLIKTRGQQVTLSCSPISGHRSVSWYQQTPGQGLQFLFEYFSETQRNKGNFPGRFSGRQFSNSRSEMNVSTLELGDSALYLCASSLDEGRETQYFGPGTRLLVL.

This chain uses TRBV5-1 with TRBJ2-3, with D tentatively TRBD2 (6 bases). The V end lost 2 bases, the J end lost 0 bases, and 10 bases lay between the germline ends. The CDR3 runs 15 residues. Germline V lookup: CDR1 SGHRS, CDR2 YFSETQ. DNA for the CDR3: TGCGCCAGCAGCTTCATAGCGGCTAGCACAGATACGCAGTATTTT. It translates to CASSFIAASTDTQYF.

The V call is TRBV5-6, the J call TRBJ2-7, with D perhaps matching TRBD2 (5 bases). Germline-derived CDR1 and CDR2 are SGHDT and YYEEEE. This CDR3 has 14 amino acids. With 0 bases removed from V and 1 base from J, the gap between germline ends came to 8 bases. The CDR3 region is CASSLAGISYEQYF. The CDR3 DNA reads TGTGCCAGCAGCTTGGCGGGGATATCCTACGAGCAGTACTTC.

This clone was observed a few times. V and J are TRBV2 and TRBJ1-5; D unresolved. The V end was cut by 1 base, the J end by 4 bases, with 8 bases between. The CDR3 extends over 14 amino acids. Germline V lookup: CDR1 SNHLY, CDR2 FYNNEI. CDR3 loop: CASSEVGRNQPQHF. Here the CDR3 DNA reads TGTGCCAGCAGTGAAGTTGGGCGGAATCAGCCCCAGCATTTT. Full variable domain (remainder filled in from reference TRBV2 and TRBJ1-5): EPEVTQTPSHQVTQMGQEVILRCVPISNHLYFYWYRQILGQKVEFLVSFYNNEISEKSEIFDDQFSVERPDGSNFTLKIRSTKLEDSAMYFCASSEVGRNQPQHFGDGTRLSIL.

This chain links TRBV27 with TRBJ2-7; D might be TRBD1 (6 bases). The CDR3 is 16 amino acids. V lost 6 bases, J lost 0 bases, and 18 bases lay in between. The germline V gene has CDR1 MNHEY and CDR2 SMNVEV (reference sequence). CDR3 sequence: CASSPDTGRYSYEQYF. Here the CDR3 DNA reads TGTGCCAGCAGCCCAGACACAGGGCGATACTCCTACGAGCAGTACTTC.

This chain uses TRBV11-1 with TRBJ1-4; TRBD1 might be the D (6 bases). Trimming stripped 6 bases from V and 8 bases from J, with 13 bases between. This CDR3 has 13 residues. Germline V CDR1 and CDR2: SGHAT, FQDESV (reference sequence). CDR3 bases: TGTGCCAGCAGTAGCAGGGGCGGCGAAAAACTGTTTTTT. As protein: CASSSRGGEKLFF. The full variable domain, in which reference TRBV11-1 and TRBJ1-4 provide the parts outside the CDR3, is EAEVAQSPRYKITEKSQAVAFWCDPISGHATLYWYRQILGQGPELLVQFQDESVVDDSQLPKDRFSAERLKGVDSTLKIQPAELGDSAMYLCASSSRGGEKLFFGSGTQLSVL.

This rearrangement joins TRBV15 to TRBJ2-3; no clear D gene. V lost 1 base and J 1 base, leaving 12 bases between the germline ends. The CDR3 length is 16 residues. The germline gives CDR1 LNHNV, CDR2 YYDKDF (reference sequence). This chain's CDR3 is CATSRVQGIGTDTQYF. In DNA form, the CDR3 reads TGTGCCACCAGCAGAGTGCAAGGAATTGGCACAGATACGCAGTATTTT.

The V and J genes are TRBV4-1 and TRBJ1-2, with D hard to call. Trimming pared 1 base from V and 3 bases from J, leaving 12 bases between. Germline V gives CDR1 MGHRA, CDR2 YSYEKL. The CDR3 extends over 15 amino acids. The CDR3 here is CASSQGGPNYYGYTF. The CDR3 DNA is TGCGCCAGCAGCCAAGGTGGCCCCAACTACTATGGCTACACCTTC.

The chain employs TRBV14 and TRBJ2-4; D remains ambiguous. Trimming pared 4 bases from V and 2 bases from J, leaving 6 bases between. The CDR3 contains 13 residues. CDR1 is SGHDN, CDR2 FVKESK, per germline. The CDR3 DNA is TGTGCCAGCAGCCCAACGTCCAAAAACATTCAGTACTTC. This translates into CASSPTSKNIQYF.

This sequence joins TRBV5-1 and TRBJ1-2; tentatively, D is TRBD1 (5 bases). Deletions cut 7 bases from V and 4 bases from J, with 14 bases between. Germline CDR1 reads SGHRS; CDR2 reads YFSETQ. The CDR3 extends over 13 amino acids. CDR3: CASGTATFYGYTF. The CDR3 bases are TGCGCCAGCGGGACTGCAACCTTCTATGGCTACACCTTC.